A selection of T cell receptor beta chains follows, all from one sample in a study of blood T cell repertoires in COVID-19. Repertoires were generated with immunoSEQ multiplex PCR, while TCRdb's copy carries only in-frame clones and drops some. This table has 150,000 to 200,000 clones, roughly 88% appearing once. Sequenced material: peripheral blood. These receptors were taken from a man between 60 and 75 years old with acute or convalescent COVID-19. The CDR3 runs from the conserved cysteine through the conserved F or W. Fields, in order: J gene, clone size, V gene, D gene, CDR3 protein, CDR3 DNA. A D gene is named only where the DNA matches it firmly. Size values are once, few and many counts, or a class for expanded clones, and some rows have none.

j_gene: TRBJ2-2
abundance: NA
v_gene: TRBV6-6
d_gene: NA
CDR3aa: CASGGTGELFF
CDR3nt: TGTGCCAGCGGCGGCACCGGGGAGCTGTTTTTT

j_gene: TRBJ2-3
abundance: NA
v_gene: TRBV5-8
d_gene: TRBD1
CDR3aa: CASVRGYTDTQYF
CDR3nt: TGTGCCAGCGTCAGGGGGTACACAGATACGCAGTATTTT

j_gene: TRBJ2-2
abundance: NA
v_gene: TRBV6-5
d_gene: NA
CDR3aa: CASSLYRNTGELFF
CDR3nt: TGTGCCAGCAGTTTATACAGAAACACCGGGGAGCTGTTTTTT

j_gene: TRBJ2-7
abundance: NA
v_gene: TRBV10-3
d_gene: NA
CDR3aa: CAISDPSYEQYF
CDR3nt: TGTGCCATCAGTGATCCGTCCTACGAGCAGTACTTC

j_gene: TRBJ1-2
abundance: NA
v_gene: TRBV29-1
d_gene: NA
CDR3aa: CSVDQALNYGYTF
CDR3nt: TGCAGCGTTGATCAGGCCCTCAACTATGGCTACACCTTC

j_gene: TRBJ1-2
abundance: NA
v_gene: TRBV6-5
d_gene: TRBD1
CDR3aa: CASSSGQGVTYGYTF
CDR3nt: TGTGCCAGCAGTTCCGGACAGGGAGTCACGTATGGCTACACCTTC

j_gene: TRBJ2-2
abundance: NA
v_gene: TRBV7-2
d_gene: TRBD1
CDR3aa: CASSPRQGVRTGELFF
CDR3nt: TGTGCCAGCAGCCCTCGACAGGGGGTACGCACCGGGGAGCTGTTTTTT

j_gene: TRBJ1-1
abundance: NA
v_gene: TRBV3-1/TRBV3-2
d_gene: TRBD1
CDR3aa: CASSQGRGQGTNTEAFF
CDR3nt: TGTGCCAGCAGCCAGGGCCGGGGACAGGGGACGAACACTGAAGCTTTCTTT

j_gene: TRBJ1-2
abundance: NA
v_gene: TRBV28
d_gene: NA
CDR3aa: CASTEQFYGYTF
CDR3nt: TGTGCCAGCACCGAACAGTTCTATGGCTACACCTTC

j_gene: TRBJ2-7
abundance: NA
v_gene: TRBV11-2
d_gene: NA
CDR3aa: CASSLLLQQYF
CDR3nt: TGTGCCAGCAGCTTACTCCTCCAGCAGTACTTC

j_gene: TRBJ2-3
abundance: once
v_gene: TRBV4-1
d_gene: TRBD2
CDR3aa: CASSQVRGLAGASGDTQYF
CDR3nt: TGCGCCAGCAGCCAAGTGAGGGGACTAGCGGGAGCCTCAGGAGATACGCAGTATTTT

j_gene: TRBJ2-7
abundance: NA
v_gene: TRBV5-1
d_gene: TRBD2
CDR3aa: CASSLVGQTISGGPPGEQYF
CDR3nt: TGCGCCAGCAGCTTGGTGGGGCAGACTATTAGCGGGGGCCCTCCCGGCGAGCAGTACTTC

j_gene: TRBJ1-1
abundance: NA
v_gene: TRBV5-8
d_gene: NA
CDR3aa: CASSLVGGAKNTEAFF
CDR3nt: TGTGCCAGCAGCCTGGTTGGGGGGGCGAAGAACACTGAAGCTTTCTTT

j_gene: TRBJ2-4
abundance: NA
v_gene: TRBV7-2
d_gene: TRBD1
CDR3aa: CASSRTGESGIQYF
CDR3nt: TGTGCCAGCAGCCGCACAGGGGAGAGCGGCATTCAGTACTTC

j_gene: TRBJ2-3
abundance: NA
v_gene: TRBV10-3
d_gene: NA
CDR3aa: CAIVGHPTGDTQYF
CDR3nt: TGTGCCATAGTTGGACATCCAACGGGAGATACGCAGTATTTT

j_gene: TRBJ2-1
abundance: NA
v_gene: TRBV11-2
d_gene: TRBD2
CDR3aa: CASSLGTSAYNEQFF
CDR3nt: TGTGCCAGCAGCTTAGGAACTAGCGCCTACAATGAGCAGTTCTTC

j_gene: TRBJ2-5
abundance: NA
v_gene: TRBV11-2
d_gene: TRBD1
CDR3aa: CASSNSGTGVQETQYF
CDR3nt: TGTGCCAGCAGCAATTCCGGGACAGGGGTTCAAGAGACCCAGTACTTC

j_gene: TRBJ2-7
abundance: NA
v_gene: TRBV28
d_gene: TRBD2
CDR3aa: CASSLGASGSYEQYF
CDR3nt: TGTGCCAGCAGTTTAGGGGCTAGCGGCTCCTACGAGCAGTACTTC

j_gene: TRBJ2-1
abundance: NA
v_gene: TRBV4-3
d_gene: NA
CDR3aa: CASSQDWGASSYNEQFF
CDR3nt: TGCGCCAGCAGCCAGGATTGGGGCGCCAGCTCCTACAATGAGCAGTTCTTC

j_gene: TRBJ2-2
abundance: few
v_gene: TRBV7-3
d_gene: NA
CDR3aa: CASSLTVAVNTGELFF
CDR3nt: TGTGCCAGCAGCTTAACGGTAGCGGTAAACACCGGGGAGCTGTTTTTT

j_gene: TRBJ2-7
abundance: NA
v_gene: TRBV5-5
d_gene: TRBD2
CDR3aa: CASSLAGGEYEQYF
CDR3nt: TGTGCCAGCAGCTTGGCCGGGGGGGAATACGAGCAGTACTTC

j_gene: TRBJ2-1
abundance: NA
v_gene: TRBV12-5
d_gene: NA
CDR3aa: CASGLVVLANNNEQFF
CDR3nt: TGTGCTAGTGGTTTGGTAGTCCTAGCGAATAACAATGAGCAGTTCTTC

j_gene: TRBJ1-1
abundance: NA
v_gene: TRBV2
d_gene: TRBD1
CDR3aa: CASTRTGLNTEAFF
CDR3nt: TGTGCCAGCACGAGGACAGGCTTGAACACTGAAGCTTTCTTT

j_gene: TRBJ2-1
abundance: NA
v_gene: TRBV10-3
d_gene: TRBD1
CDR3aa: CAISGSGTGNNEQFF
CDR3nt: TGTGCCATCAGTGGATCCGGGACAGGGAACAATGAGCAGTTCTTC

j_gene: TRBJ2-7
abundance: NA
v_gene: TRBV28
d_gene: TRBD1
CDR3aa: CASSLWPTGTASYEQYF
CDR3nt: TGTGCCAGCAGTTTATGGCCCACCGGGACAGCCTCCTACGAGCAGTACTTC

j_gene: TRBJ2-2
abundance: NA
v_gene: TRBV15
d_gene: NA
CDR3aa: CATSGAVNTGELFF
CDR3nt: TGTGCCACCTCAGGGGCGGTGAACACCGGGGAGCTGTTTTTT

j_gene: TRBJ2-7
abundance: NA
v_gene: TRBV5-1
d_gene: NA
CDR3aa: CASSFLTSSYEQYF
CDR3nt: TGCGCCAGCAGCTTTTTGACTAGCTCCTACGAGCAGTACTTC

j_gene: TRBJ1-6
abundance: once
v_gene: TRBV28
d_gene: TRBD1
CDR3aa: CASRGQGQVSPLHF
CDR3nt: TGTGCCAGCAGGGGACAGGGCCAGGTTTCACCCCTCCACTTT

j_gene: TRBJ1-1
abundance: NA
v_gene: TRBV10-3
d_gene: TRBD1
CDR3aa: CAISESSWDRGLMNTEAFF
CDR3nt: TGTGCCATCAGTGAGTCGAGTTGGGACAGAGGTTTGATGAACACTGAAGCTTTCTTT

j_gene: TRBJ2-2
abundance: NA
v_gene: TRBV29-1
d_gene: TRBD1
CDR3aa: CSSRDRGNTGELFF
CDR3nt: TGCAGCAGCCGGGACAGGGGGAACACCGGGGAGCTGTTTTTT

j_gene: TRBJ2-7
abundance: NA
v_gene: TRBV28
d_gene: NA
CDR3aa: CASSFNRPPYEQYF
CDR3nt: TGTGCCAGCAGTTTCAACAGGCCCCCCTACGAGCAGTACTTC

j_gene: TRBJ1-1
abundance: NA
v_gene: TRBV5-1
d_gene: NA
CDR3aa: CASSPDRMGLMNTEAFF
CDR3nt: TGCGCCAGCAGCCCCGACCGTATGGGACTGATGAACACTGAAGCTTTCTTT

j_gene: TRBJ1-3
abundance: NA
v_gene: TRBV28
d_gene: TRBD1
CDR3aa: CASRLTGSGNTIYF
CDR3nt: TGTGCCAGCAGACTGACAGGGTCTGGAAACACCATATATTTT